These 31 T cell receptor beta chains share one sample of origin, sequenced in a study of cytomegalovirus exposure and HLA in healthy donors. The PCR had 60 Vbeta and 13 Jbeta primers. Sequencing was performed with immunoSEQ multiplex PCR; in TCRdb, only in-frame clones are kept and a portion is missing. The sample has around 130,000 clones; around 79% are singletons. Sequencing was performed on PBMCs. These receptors came from a woman in her thirties or forties in good health and CMV-seropositive.

This chain links TRBV11-2 with TRBJ2-5, with TRBD2 matching 8 bases. V was pared by 7 bases and J by 5 bases, with 18 bases of the junction left unmatched. CDR3 length equals 17 residues. CDR1 and CDR2 (germline): SGHAT, FQNNGV. This CDR3 reads CASIPWSPAGGQETQYF. The CDR3 bases are TGTGCCAGCATCCCTTGGTCACCGGCGGGGGGCCAGGAGACCCAGTACTTC. Variable domain in full (rest from reference TRBV11-2 and TRBJ2-5): EAGVAQSPRYKIIEKRQSVAFWCNPISGHATLYWYQQILGQGPKLLIQFQNNGVVDDSQLPKDRFSAERLKGVDSTLKIQPAKLEDSAVYLCASIPWSPAGGQETQYFGPGTRLLVL.

V and J are TRBV5-1 and TRBJ2-1; TRBD2 agrees at 8 bases. CDR3 length: 17 amino acids. Germline V gene data show CDR1 as SGHRS and CDR2 as YFSETQ. V was pared by 1 base and J by 7 bases, with 13 bases of the junction left unmatched. This CDR3 reads CASSLYVSGDEENEQFF. In DNA form, the CDR3 reads TGCGCCAGCAGCTTGTATGTTAGCGGGGATGAGGAAAATGAGCAGTTCTTC. Variable domain in full (rest from reference TRBV5-1 and TRBJ2-1): KAGVTQTPRYLIKTRGQQVTLSCSPISGHRSVSWYQQTPGQGLQFLFEYFSETQRNKGNFPGRFSGRQFSNSRSEMNVSTLELGDSALYLCASSLYVSGDEENEQFFGPGTRLTVL.

The chain couples TRBV6-1 to TRBJ1-4; D gene uncertain. The CDR3 consists of 15 residues. With 5 bases removed from V and 6 bases from J, the gap between germline ends came to 16 bases. CDR1 and CDR2 (germline): MNHNS, SASEGT. CDR3 in amino acids: CASSLSKGGDEKLFF. DNA of the CDR3: TGTGCCAGCAGTCTCTCCAAGGGCGGGGATGAAAAACTGTTTTTT.

V gene TRBV6-1 combines with J gene TRBJ1-1; D possibly corresponds to TRBD1 (5 bases). The V end lost 8 bases, the J end lost 0 bases, and 10 bases lay between the germline ends. CDR1 is MNHNS and CDR2 is SASEGT in the germline V gene. This CDR3 has 13 residues. CDR3 bases: TGTGCCAGCCGCGGGGGGTTGAACACTGAAGCTTTCTTT. This codes for CASRGGLNTEAFF.

The rearrangement links TRBV5-1 to TRBJ1-1, with TRBD1 as a possible D gene (6 bases). CDR1 SGHRS and CDR2 YFSETQ come from the germline V gene. V lost 3 bases to trimming and J lost 3 bases, with 12 bases between them. This CDR3 comprises 14 residues. The CDR3 DNA follows: TGCGCCAGCAGCTGGGCGGGGGCAGACACTGAAGCTTTCTTT. Translation: CASSWAGADTEAFF.

The chain has TRBV5-5 and TRBJ1-4; TRBD1 matches at 10 bases. The length of the CDR3 is 15 residues. The trim removed 1 base at V and 6 bases at J, leaving 3 bases unmatched. Germline CDR1 reads SGHKS; CDR2 reads YYEKEE (reference sequence). CDR3 amino acids: CASSLRTGGDEKLFF. The CDR3, as DNA: TGTGCCAGCAGCTTGAGGACAGGGGGTGATGAAAAACTGTTTTTT.

This clone has a single count. This chain uses TRBV27 with TRBJ1-5; tentative D call: TRBD1 (6 bases). Germline V CDR1 and CDR2: MNHEY, SMNVEV (reference sequence). The CDR3 runs to 13 residues. Deletions cut 11 bases from V and 4 bases from J, with 15 bases between. CDR3 coding DNA: TGTGCCTCCGGGGGGGCCCTGAATCAGCCCCAGCATTTT. Translated: CASGGALNQPQHF.

The chain links TRBV7-3 to TRBJ2-6; possible D gene TRBD1, 5 bases. The ends were cut back, 5 bases at V and 6 bases at J, with 14 bases in the middle. The CDR3 is made up of 15 amino acids. Germline V gives CDR1 SGHTA, CDR2 FQGTGA. The CDR3 is CASSPQAAVANVLTF. DNA of the CDR3: TGTGCCAGCAGCCCACAGGCCGCTGTGGCCAACGTCCTGACTTTC. Using reference TRBV7-3 and TRBJ2-6 for the parts outside the CDR3, the full variable domain is GAGVSQTPSNKVTEKGKYVELRCDPISGHTALYWYRQSLGQGPEFLIYFQGTGAADDSGLPNDRFFAVRPEGSVSTLKIQRTERGDSAVYLCASSPQAAVANVLTFGAGSRLTVL.

The rearrangement links TRBV28 to TRBJ2-7, with a weak D call TRBD2 (7 bases). This CDR3 spans 15 amino acids. Germline lookup yields CDR1 MDHEN and CDR2 SYDVKM. V lost 7 bases and J lost 1, with 17 bases in between. This chain's CDR3 is CASNTRGGVSYEQYF. DNA for the CDR3: TGTGCCAGCAATACAAGGGGGGGCGTTTCCTACGAGCAGTACTTC.

V usage is TRBV6-4 and J usage is TRBJ1-1; no definite D call. Germline V CDR1 and CDR2: MRHNA, SNTAGT. The V end lost 6 bases, the J end lost 0 bases, and 11 bases lay between the germline ends. The CDR3 totals 14 residues. The CDR3 is CASRGTYLNTEAFF. In nucleotides, the CDR3 is TGTGCCAGCAGGGGCACTTATCTGAACACTGAAGCTTTCTTT.

V gene TRBV6-1 combines with J gene TRBJ2-7; TRBD2 matches at 8 bases. Germline trimming cut 3 bases from V and 3 bases from J; bases unmatched to any gene: 16. This CDR3 is built from 18 residues. Germline V CDR1 and CDR2: MNHNS, SASEGT. The CDR3 DNA reads as TGTGCCAGCAGTGATGATGTAACGGGAGGGGGGCGGATCTACGAGCAGTACTTC. Amino acid sequence: CASSDDVTGGGRIYEQYF.

This clone was picked up one time. The identical CDR3 is also encoded by other nucleotide sequences in the sample. The chain links TRBV30 to TRBJ1-1, with a weak D call TRBD1 (6 bases). The V end lost 5 bases, the J end lost 0 bases, and 7 bases lay between the germline ends. Germline CDR1 reads GTSNPN; CDR2 reads SVGIG (reference sequence). The CDR3 runs 12 residues. The DNA of the CDR3 is TGTGCCTGGGACAGGATGAACACTGAAGCTTTCTTT. Translated, it gives CAWDRMNTEAFF.

The chain couples TRBV5-5 to TRBJ1-1; D is unresolved. Trimming removed 0 bases from V and 5 bases from J, with 2 bases in between. CDR3 length equals 11 residues. Germline V gene lookup returns CDR1 SGHKS and CDR2 YYEKEE (reference sequence). The CDR3 spells CASSLVTEAFF. As DNA, the CDR3 is TGTGCCAGCAGCTTGGTAACTGAAGCTTTCTTT.

This clone was detected many times. The J gene is TRBJ2-5, the V gene TRBV4-3, with TRBD2 as a possible D gene (6 bases). This CDR3 contains 14 residues. CDR1 LGHNA and CDR2 YSLEER come from the germline V gene. The V end was cut by 0 bases, the J end by 6 bases, with 11 bases between. The CDR3 sequence is CASSQDREYQTQYF. For the CDR3, the DNA is TGCGCCAGCAGCCAAGATCGGGAGTATCAGACCCAGTACTTC.

The chain has TRBV6-5 and TRBJ1-2; D not certain. The CDR3 loop spans 13 amino acids. Trimming stripped 7 bases from V and 2 bases from J, with 11 bases between. Germline V gene sequence: CDR1 MNHEY, CDR2 SVGAGI. CDR3 sequence (DNA): TGTGCCAGCACGGCGGCGCGGAACTATGGCTACACCTTC. Translation gives CASTAARNYGYTF.

This clone was recorded only once. The chain recombines TRBV30 with TRBJ1-2; D might be TRBD1 (5 bases). This CDR3 spans 12 amino acids. Germline CDR1 reads GTSNPN; CDR2 reads SVGIG (reference sequence). Trimming took off 8 bases at V and 7 bases at J, with 17 bases between the two ends. CDR3 sequence: CAGMSGAFGYTF. As DNA, the CDR3 is TGTGCCGGGATGAGTGGGGCGTTTGGCTACACCTTC.

The V and J genes are TRBV27 and TRBJ1-5, with unresolved D. Trimming took 5 bases from V and 2 from J, leaving 13 bases between them. The CDR3 is 15 residues long. Germline V gene lookup returns CDR1 MNHEY and CDR2 SMNVEV (reference sequence). The CDR3 DNA follows: TGTGCCAGCAGTGACGGGATTTCGGGCAATCAGCCCCAGCATTTT. Protein sequence: CASSDGISGNQPQHF.

The table lists this clone with a few counts. This chain links TRBV6-5 with TRBJ2-1; TRBD1 matches 8 bases. With 6 bases clipped from V and 8 bases from J, the junction kept 3 bases outside the gene matches. The CDR3 runs to 12 residues. CDR1 is MNHEY, CDR2 SVGAGI, per germline. DNA for the CDR3: TGTGCCAGCAGCGCACAGGGGGATGAGCAGTTCTTC. It specifies CASSAQGDEQFF.

The V call is TRBV10-1, the J call TRBJ2-5; maybe TRBD1 (6 bases). With the DNA end fitting TRBJ2-7 better, the J assignment may be wrong. CDR1 WNHNN and CDR2 SYGVQD come from the germline V gene (reference sequence). The CDR3 contains 15 residues. The CDR3 DNA is TGCGCCAGCAACCGGACAGTCGCGGGTAGGGACGAGCAGTACTTC. Translating it yields CASNRTVAGRDEQYF.

The V call is TRBV7-2, the J call TRBJ1-4; unclear D gene. Trimming stripped 8 bases from V and 5 bases from J, with 18 bases between. Germline V CDR1 and CDR2: SGHTA, FQGNSA. The CDR3 is made up of 15 amino acids. The CDR3, as DNA: TGTGCCAGCCGGAAAGTCGTGTCGGGGAATGAAAAACTGTTTTTT. Translating it yields CASRKVVSGNEKLFF.

The CDR3 bases are TGTGCCAGCAGCTTAGGCGCAGGGGCGAACACTGAAGCTTTCTTT. Encoded protein: CASSLGAGANTEAFF. The gene calls are TRBV7-3 and TRBJ1-1; tentative D call: TRBD1 (6 bases). V lost 2 bases to trimming and J lost 1 base, with 11 bases between them. This CDR3 is built from 15 residues. Germline V gene data show CDR1 as SGHTA and CDR2 as FQGTGA.

The chain carries TRBV28 and TRBJ2-7, with TRBD2 as a possible D gene (6 bases). The CDR3 has 15 amino acids. The ends were cut back, 5 bases at V and 0 bases at J, with 14 bases in the middle. Germline CDR1 reads MDHEN; CDR2 reads SYDVKM. The CDR3 is CASSPTLAPSYEQYF. CDR3 coding DNA: TGTGCCAGCAGTCCGACCCTAGCGCCCTCCTACGAGCAGTACTTC.

The chain recombines TRBV7-3 with TRBJ2-7; 8 bases align to TRBD1. This CDR3 contains 16 residues. Germline assignment: CDR1 SGHTA and CDR2 FQGTGA. J lost 4 bases, V lost 1 base, and 9 bases had no gene match. The CDR3 here is CASSLSGTGGKYEQYF. DNA of the CDR3: TGTGCCAGCAGCTTAAGCGGCACAGGGGGTAAATACGAGCAGTACTTC.

The rearrangement joins TRBV2 to TRBJ1-2; D remains ambiguous. Trimming took 4 bases from V and 8 from J, leaving 17 bases between them. CDR3 size: 14 residues. The germline V gene has CDR1 SNHLY and CDR2 FYNNEI. The CDR3 loop reads CASSVGIEGGGYTF. In nucleotides, the CDR3 is TGTGCCAGCAGTGTTGGGATCGAGGGTGGGGGCTACACCTTC.

A word on this clone: An end of the junction differs from the germline gene, which may be a read error. The chain joins TRBV5-6 to TRBJ1-1; no definite D call. Looked up from germline, CDR1 is SGHDT and CDR2 is YYEEEE. The CDR3 runs 13 residues. The CDR3 DNA follows: TGTGCCGGCAGCTTGCGGGATGGAACTGAAGCTTTCTTT. It is translated as CAGSLRDGTEAFF.

The chain is built from TRBV6-1 and TRBJ2-5, with 12 positions matching TRBD1. This CDR3 has 14 residues. Germline V CDR1 and CDR2: MNHNS, SASEGT. With V trimmed by 7 bases and J by 6 bases, 6 bases remained unmatched. The DNA for the CDR3 is TGTGCCAGCAACCGGGACAGGGGGCTTAAGACCCAGTACTTC. This encodes CASNRDRGLKTQYF.

This clone rates as medium-sized. V usage is TRBV6-1 and J usage is TRBJ2-1; 7 bases align to TRBD2. The CDR3 runs 15 residues. V trimming: 6 bases; J trimming: 4 bases; junction bases outside the gene matches: 9. CDR1 is MNHNS, CDR2 SASEGT, per germline. CDR3 sequence reads: CASSEGLAEYNEQFF. The CDR3, as DNA: TGTGCCAGCAGCGAGGGGCTAGCGGAATACAATGAGCAGTTCTTC.

This chain connects TRBV2 to TRBJ1-6, with 8 bases matching TRBD1. The V gene end was trimmed by 6 bases and the J gene end by 7 bases; junction bases not matched to a gene: 11. From germline, CDR1 is SNHLY and CDR2 FYNNEI. CDR3 length: 16 amino acids. The CDR3: CASSVTGTGYNSPLHF. CDR3 sequence (DNA): TGTGCCAGCAGCGTTACCGGGACAGGTTACAATTCACCCCTCCACTTT.

The genes are TRBV21-1 and TRBJ1-5; the table's D call of TRBD1 was not tested on the DNA. TRBV21-1 represents a pseudogene. CDR3 length: 15 amino acids. The CDR3: CASSLEATGLQPQHF. Here the CDR3 DNA reads TGTGCCAGCAGCCTCGAAGCTACAGGTCTACAGCCCCAGCATTTT.

This CDR3 reads CASSSLIGQSQETQYF. CDR3 in DNA: TGTGCCAGCAGTTCCCTGATTGGACAGAGCCAAGAGACCCAGTACTTC. The rearrangement uses TRBV28 and TRBJ2-5; the D gene is possibly TRBD1 (6 bases). Germline CDR1 is MDHEN and CDR2 is SYDVKM. V lost 4 bases to trimming and J lost 1 base, with 16 bases between them. The CDR3 is 16 amino acids.

This sequence joins TRBV7-2 and TRBJ2-2; 8 bases fit TRBD1. The CDR3 is made up of 14 amino acids. Trimming took 5 bases from V and 7 from J; bases not matched to a gene: 6. Germline CDR1 and CDR2: SGHTA and FQGNSA. The CDR3 loop reads CASSGRRGRGELFF. The CDR3 bases are TGTGCCAGCAGCGGGCGCAGGGGGCGCGGGGAGCTGTTTTTT.